The subject of this entry is one TCR beta chain. Original processing notes: Reference gene primers were amplified, and this amplification served to estimate nucleated cell counts. Here immunoSEQ multiplex PCR was the method, and the copy in TCRdb shows in-frame clones only, minus some. The DNA was the basis for D and trimming; V, J and clone size are from that table. The profile shows fewer than 350,000 clones, 90% of them singletons. This entry comes from a study of blood T cell repertoires in COVID-19. Study context: Sites across the United States, Italy and Spain contributed samples from acute and convalescent COVID-19. PBMCs, B-cell-depleted T cells, or T cells provided the cDNA or gDNA that made up the material.

Membership in each cohort depended on participant-reported clinical history. V was clipped by 4 bases and J by 1 base, with 10 bases between them. This CDR3 comprises 13 residues. In germline, CDR1 is GTSNPN, CDR2 SVGIG (reference sequence). V gene TRBV30 combines with J gene TRBJ1-1, with unresolved D. This TCR came from a woman between 18 and 29 years old with acute COVID-19. The sequencing sample was made of PBMCs or T cells enriched from blood (not recorded which). The CDR3 protein is CAWTNEGNTEAFF. CDR3 sequence (DNA): TGTGCCTGGACAAACGAGGGGAACACTGAAGCTTTCTTT.